The 24 T cell receptor beta chains presented below share a single source sample, sequenced in a study of control samples from healthy donors and cancer patients. Here immunoSEQ multiplex PCR was the method, and the copy in TCRdb shows in-frame clones only, minus some. This sample yields about 160,000 clones, of which 96% are seen a single time; 0.95% to 1.1% belongs to the top ten. The sequencing sample was made of blood. All receptors derive from a woman under 40 in good health.

The genes are TRBV7-2 and TRBJ1-6, with 9 bases identical to TRBD1. The germline V gene encodes CDR1 SGHTA and CDR2 FQGNSA. This CDR3 is built from 14 residues. Losses at the gene ends were 5 bases for V and 10 bases for J; bases not matched to a gene: 6. This CDR3 reads CASSQGQGYSPLHF. The CDR3 DNA reads TGTGCCAGCAGCCAGGGACAGGGCTACTCACCCCTCCACTTT.

V is TRBV5-1 and J is TRBJ2-7, with TRBD2 matching over 12 bases. The CDR3 totals 16 residues. The V gene's germline CDR1 is SGHRS and CDR2 YFSETQ. The junction had 7 bases not matched to a gene; V was cut back by 4 bases and J by 2 bases. The chain's CDR3 is CASSPRLAGGTYEQYF. The CDR3 DNA reads TGCGCCAGCAGCCCCCGGCTAGCGGGAGGGACCTACGAGCAGTACTTC.

The chain uses TRBV5-8 and TRBJ2-2; a weak D match, TRBD1 (5 bases). The CDR3 is made up of 14 amino acids. Trimming shortened V by 1 base and J by 6 bases, and 10 bases separated the two germline ends. Germline V CDR1 and CDR2: SGHTS, YDEGEE. As DNA, the CDR3 is TGTGCCAGCAGCTTGATACAGGACGCCGGGGAGCTGTTTTTT. This encodes CASSLIQDAGELFF.

The gene calls are TRBV6-5 and TRBJ1-6; D is undetermined. Trimming left V 6 bases short and J 0 bases short, with 9 bases between. Germline V gene lookup returns CDR1 MNHEY and CDR2 SVGAGI. The CDR3 has 15 residues. As DNA, the CDR3 is TGTGCCAGCAGGCGAGGAAGCTCCTATAATTCACCCCTCCACTTT. Translated, it gives CASRRGSSYNSPLHF.

J is TRBJ1-1 and V is TRBV30, with D uncertain. V was pared by 3 bases and J by 1 base, with 6 bases between. The CDR3 covers 12 residues. Germline V CDR1 and CDR2: GTSNPN, SVGIG (reference sequence). The chain's CDR3 is CAWRASNTEAFF. The CDR3 DNA sequence: TGTGCCTGGAGAGCCTCGAACACTGAAGCTTTCTTT. Full variable domain (missing parts from reference TRBV30 and TRBJ1-1): SQTIHQWPATLVQPVGSPLSLECTVEGTSNPNLYWYRQAAGRGLQLLFYSVGIGQISSEVPQNLSASRPQDRQFILSSKKLLLSDSGFYLCAWRASNTEAFFGQGTRLTVV.

The V call is TRBV3-1 (or the pseudogene TRBV3-2), the J call TRBJ2-7, with D tentatively TRBD2 (6 bases). Between the trimmed V and J ends, which lost 3 bases and 3 bases, there was a span of 18 bases. In germline, CDR1 is LGHDT, CDR2 YNNKEL (reference sequence). This CDR3 comprises 16 residues. The CDR3 DNA is TGTGCCAGCAGCCACGCCCCCAGCGGGCGGTACTACGAGCAGTACTTC. Amino acids: CASSHAPSGRYYEQYF.

CDR3 region: CAWSVGGQPQHF. DNA of the CDR3: TGTGCCTGGAGTGTTGGTGGACAGCCCCAGCATTTT. The V and J genes are TRBV30 and TRBJ1-5; D is unclear. The V gene lost 0 bases and the J gene lost 7 bases, with 7 bases spanning the gap. The CDR3 contains 12 residues. Germline V lookup: CDR1 GTSNPN, CDR2 SVGIG (reference sequence).

The gene calls are TRBV28 and TRBJ2-5; 9 bases map to TRBD2. The junction had 14 bases not matched to a gene; V was cut back by 3 bases and J by 3 bases. Germline V gene sequence: CDR1 MDHEN, CDR2 SYDVKM. This CDR3 is built from 18 residues. CDR3 coding DNA: TGTGCCAGCAGTTTCAGGGTTGTAGGACTAGCGTATAAAGAGACCCAGTACTTC. It translates to CASSFRVVGLAYKETQYF.

The chain links TRBV7-9 to TRBJ1-5; no definite D call. The CDR3 has 13 amino acids. With 1 base removed from V and 1 base from J, the gap between germline ends came to 2 bases. Germline CDR1 and CDR2: SEHNR and FQNEAQ (reference sequence). The CDR3 sequence: CASSLDSNQPQHF. CDR3 coding DNA: TGTGCCAGCAGCTTAGACAGCAATCAGCCCCAGCATTTT.

V gene TRBV28 combines with J gene TRBJ1-1; TRBD1 might be the D (5 bases). V was shortened by 8 bases and J by 6 bases, with 28 bases between the two germline ends. The CDR3 runs to 17 residues. Germline V gene lookup returns CDR1 MDHEN and CDR2 SYDVKM. CDR3 in amino acids: CASPTLRDGFDASEAFF. The DNA of the CDR3 is TGTGCCAGCCCTACATTGAGGGACGGCTTTGATGCCTCTGAAGCTTTCTTT.

V usage is TRBV27 and J usage is TRBJ2-1, with a possible D match to TRBD1 (5 bases). Germline V gives CDR1 MNHEY, CDR2 SMNVEV (reference sequence). Trimming took off 2 bases at V and 1 base at J, with 9 bases between the two ends. The CDR3 has 15 residues. CDR3: CASSLGQGSYNEQFF. CDR3 bases: TGTGCCAGCAGTTTAGGGCAGGGTTCCTACAATGAGCAGTTCTTC.

This clone appeared once. This chain uses TRBV27 with TRBJ2-2; D possibly corresponds to TRBD2 (6 bases). V was clipped by 6 bases and J by 6 bases, with 23 bases between them. Germline V gene lookup returns CDR1 MNHEY and CDR2 SMNVEV (reference sequence). The CDR3 is 17 amino acids. The CDR3 DNA is TGTGCCAGCAGCCCCCACGGGAGTAGTTTAGTTGCCGGGGAGCTGTTTTTT. Protein product: CASSPHGSSLVAGELFF.

The V gene is TRBV19, the J gene TRBJ2-7; D might be TRBD1 (6 bases). CDR3 length: 14 residues. Germline assignment: CDR1 LNHDA and CDR2 SQIVND (reference sequence). Trimming pared 3 bases from V and 0 bases from J, leaving 9 bases between. CDR3 protein: CASSIPGVSYEQYF. In nucleotides, the CDR3 is TGTGCCAGTAGTATCCCAGGGGTCTCCTACGAGCAGTACTTC. The full variable domain, its missing parts supplied by reference TRBV19 and TRBJ2-7, is DGGITQSPKYLFRKEGQNVTLSCEQNLNHDAMYWYRQDPGQGLRLIYYSQIVNDFQKGDIAEGYSVSREKKESFPLTVTSAQKNPTAFYLCASSIPGVSYEQYFGPGTRLTVT.

V usage is TRBV30 and J usage is TRBJ1-4, with 7 nucleotides matching TRBD1. Germline V gives CDR1 GTSNPN, CDR2 SVGIG (reference sequence). Trimming cost V 4 bases and J 7 bases; bases outside gene matches: 9. This CDR3 contains 14 residues. CDR3 coding DNA: TGTGCCTGGACAGGGCGGAGACAGGGTGAAAAACTGTTTTTT. This translates into CAWTGRRQGEKLFF.

The chain has TRBV19 and TRBJ1-5; D possibly corresponds to TRBD1 (5 bases). Trimming took 5 bases from V and 3 from J, leaving 20 bases between them. In germline, CDR1 is LNHDA, CDR2 SQIVND (reference sequence). The CDR3 runs to 17 residues. This chain's CDR3 is CASSPIGAGGINQPQHF. CDR3 coding DNA: TGTGCCAGTAGTCCGATAGGGGCGGGGGGAATCAATCAGCCCCAGCATTTT.

The rearrangement joins TRBV28 to TRBJ1-2; 9 nucleotides line up with TRBD1. The germline V gene encodes CDR1 MDHEN and CDR2 SYDVKM. V lost 5 bases, J lost 8 bases, and 21 bases stayed unmatched. The CDR3 covers 18 residues. This CDR3 is CASSPSFNLRQGGKGYTF. The DNA for the CDR3 is TGTGCCAGCAGTCCCTCCTTCAATTTAAGACAGGGGGGCAAGGGCTACACCTTC.

This chain connects TRBV4-1 to TRBJ1-1; D not resolved. Deletions cut 0 bases from V and 1 base from J, with 6 bases between. The CDR3 runs 14 residues. CDR1 and CDR2 from the germline V gene are MGHRA and YSYEKL. The CDR3 sequence is CASSQDTTNTEAFF. CDR3 nucleotide sequence: TGCGCCAGCAGCCAAGACACTACGAACACTGAAGCTTTCTTT.

V and J are TRBV6-5 and TRBJ1-5, with 9 bases lining up with TRBD1. Germline V gene sequence: CDR1 MNHEY, CDR2 SVGAGI. This CDR3 is built from 15 residues. Unmatched junction bases numbered 6, after V lost 2 bases and J lost 7 bases. The CDR3 DNA follows: TGTGCCAGCAGTTACCCGGACAGGGGTGGCCAGCCCCAGCATTTT. This codes for CASSYPDRGGQPQHF.

The gene calls are TRBV12-3 or TRBV12-4 and TRBJ1-6; D remains ambiguous. V was trimmed by 1 base and J by 12 bases, leaving 10 bases between them. CDR3 length: 13 amino acids. The CDR3 reads CASSLDGVGPLHF. Written as DNA, the CDR3 is TGTGCCAGCAGTTTAGATGGGGTTGGACCCCTCCACTTT.

This chain uses TRBV19 with TRBJ2-5; 11 nucleotides align to TRBD2. Per germline, CDR1 LNHDA and CDR2 SQIVND (reference sequence). V lost 8 bases, J lost 3 bases, and 5 bases stayed unmatched. There are 14 residues in the CDR3. The CDR3 loop reads CASCASGRKETQYF. The CDR3 bases are TGTGCCAGTTGCGCTAGCGGGAGGAAAGAGACCCAGTACTTC.

This clone was counted only a few times. This chain joins TRBV6-4 and TRBJ2-1, with 9 bases identical to TRBD2. The CDR3 extends over 15 amino acids. The trim removed 4 bases at V and 0 bases at J, leaving 1 base unmatched. Germline assignment: CDR1 MRHNA and CDR2 SNTAGT. CDR3 bases: TGTGCCAGCAGTGGTAGCGGGAGCTCCTACAATGAGCAGTTCTTC. Translation gives CASSGSGSSYNEQFF.

The V call is TRBV2, the J call TRBJ2-6; D is unresolved. The CDR3 contains 16 residues. Germline V CDR1 and CDR2: SNHLY, FYNNEI. The V and J ends lost 6 bases and 0 bases respectively, with 12 bases between them. The CDR3 protein is CASRRRVSSGANVLTF. CDR3 sequence (DNA): TGTGCCAGCAGGAGAAGGGTGAGCTCTGGGGCCAACGTCCTGACTTTC.

This chain connects TRBV19 to TRBJ1-2, with 7 positions matching TRBD1. The germline V gene has CDR1 LNHDA and CDR2 SQIVND (reference sequence). V was pared by 3 bases and J by 0 bases, with 4 bases of the junction left unmatched. The CDR3 runs to 15 residues. The CDR3 nucleotides are TGTGCCAGTAGTATCTCAGGGGGAGCTAACTATGGCTACACCTTC. This translates into CASSISGGANYGYTF.

DNA for the CDR3: TGTGCCAGCAGTTTATATGGAAACTCGCCCAAAAACATTCAGTACTTC. This codes for CASSLYGNSPKNIQYF. The chain employs TRBV28 and TRBJ2-4; D is undetermined. V gave up 1 base and J gave up 2 bases, with 12 bases separating them. The CDR3 is 16 amino acids. The germline V gene has CDR1 MDHEN and CDR2 SYDVKM.